This T cell receptor beta chain was recovered during a study of graft-versus-host responses after intestinal transplantation. Study details: Among the recipients, transplants were multivisceral, liver-intestinal, or isolated intestinal. Study-level findings and limits: Subjects displaying graft-donor T cell macrochimerism possessed elevated graft-versus-host to host-versus-graft clonal ratios inside allografts. The highest levels of circulating GvH clones went along with early declines in HvG clones after transplant. In recipient marrow, GvH clones were found, and some appeared first in ileum or blood.

Comments on this clone: Its antigen remains unknown.

The protocol was immunoSEQ multiplex PCR, while the TCRdb copy is restricted to in-frame clones and leaves out a portion. The table records over 10,000 clones, 70% to 90% of them present only once. The sequences come from PBMCs, collected after intestinal transplantation. This clonotype was obtained from a human patient who received an intestinal transplant, so some T cells may come from the graft donor.

The CDR3 DNA is TGTGCCAGCAGTGAATTAGGTGGCAGAGCTGAAGCTTTCTTT. Its translation is CASSELGGRAEAFF. The chain carries TRBV6-1 and TRBJ1-1; D gene ambiguous. The germline CDR1 and CDR2 sequences are MNHNS and SASEGT. The CDR3 contains 14 residues. Trimming removed 2 bases at V and 6 bases at J, with 13 bases between.